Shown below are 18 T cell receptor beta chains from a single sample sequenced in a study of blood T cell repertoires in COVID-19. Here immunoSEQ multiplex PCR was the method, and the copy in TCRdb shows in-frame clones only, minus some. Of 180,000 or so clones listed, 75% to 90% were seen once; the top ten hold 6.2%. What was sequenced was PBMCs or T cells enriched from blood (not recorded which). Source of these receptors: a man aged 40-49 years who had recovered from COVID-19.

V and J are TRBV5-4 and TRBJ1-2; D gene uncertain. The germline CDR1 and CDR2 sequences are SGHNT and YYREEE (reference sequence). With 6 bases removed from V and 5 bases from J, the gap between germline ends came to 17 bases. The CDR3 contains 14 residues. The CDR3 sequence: CASTPAGLGYGYTF. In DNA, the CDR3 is TGTGCCAGCACCCCGGCGGGTTTGGGGTATGGCTACACCTTC.

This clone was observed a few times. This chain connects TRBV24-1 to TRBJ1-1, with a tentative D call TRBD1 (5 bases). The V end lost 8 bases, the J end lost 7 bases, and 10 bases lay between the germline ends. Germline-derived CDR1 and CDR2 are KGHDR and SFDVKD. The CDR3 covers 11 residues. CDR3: CATIDSLEAFF. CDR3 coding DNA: TGTGCCACCATAGACAGCCTTGAAGCTTTCTTT.

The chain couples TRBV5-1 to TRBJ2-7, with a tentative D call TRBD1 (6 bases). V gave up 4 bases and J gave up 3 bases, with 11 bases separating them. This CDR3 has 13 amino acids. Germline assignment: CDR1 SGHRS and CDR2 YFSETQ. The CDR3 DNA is TGCGCCAGCAGCATTACAGGGAGCTACGAGCAGTACTTC. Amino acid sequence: CASSITGSYEQYF.

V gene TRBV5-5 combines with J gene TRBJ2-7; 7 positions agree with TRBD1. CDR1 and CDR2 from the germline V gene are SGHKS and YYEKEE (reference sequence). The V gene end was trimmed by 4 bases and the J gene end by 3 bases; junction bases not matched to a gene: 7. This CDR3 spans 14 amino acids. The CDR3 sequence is CASSQGGAVYEQYF. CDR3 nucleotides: TGTGCCAGCAGCCAAGGGGGCGCGGTCTACGAGCAGTACTTC.

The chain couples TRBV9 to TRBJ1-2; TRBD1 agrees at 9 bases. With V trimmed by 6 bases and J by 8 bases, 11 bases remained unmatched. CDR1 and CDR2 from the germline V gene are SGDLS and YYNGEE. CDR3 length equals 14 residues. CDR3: CASTVNTGGEGYTF. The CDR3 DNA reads TGTGCCAGCACCGTCAATACAGGGGGCGAGGGCTACACCTTC.

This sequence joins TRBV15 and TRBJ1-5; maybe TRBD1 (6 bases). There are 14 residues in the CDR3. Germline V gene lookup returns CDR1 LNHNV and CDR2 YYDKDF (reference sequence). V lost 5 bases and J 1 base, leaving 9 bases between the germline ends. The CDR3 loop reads CATSGGLSNQPQHF. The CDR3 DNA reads TGTGCCACCAGCGGGGGCCTCAGCAATCAGCCCCAGCATTTT.

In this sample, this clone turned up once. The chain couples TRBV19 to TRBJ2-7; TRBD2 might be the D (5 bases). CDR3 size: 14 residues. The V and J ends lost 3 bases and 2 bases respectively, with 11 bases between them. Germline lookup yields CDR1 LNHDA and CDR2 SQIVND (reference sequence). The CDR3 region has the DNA TGTGCCAGTAGTATTGACCGGGAAACCTACGAGCAGTACTTC. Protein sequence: CASSIDRETYEQYF.

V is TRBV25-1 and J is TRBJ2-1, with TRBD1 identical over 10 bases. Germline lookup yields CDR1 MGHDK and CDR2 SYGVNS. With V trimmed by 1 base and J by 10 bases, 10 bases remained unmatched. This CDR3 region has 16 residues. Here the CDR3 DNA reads TGTGCCAGCAGTGAATCGGGGACAGGGGCCAGGCAGGAGCAGTTCTTC. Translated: CASSESGTGARQEQFF.

The CDR3 loop reads CASSQGGSGVAETQYF. The CDR3 region has the DNA TGTGCCAGCAGCCAAGGGGGTAGCGGGGTCGCGGAGACCCAGTACTTC. This rearrangement joins TRBV14 to TRBJ2-5, with 8 nucleotides matching TRBD2. The V gene's germline CDR1 is SGHDN and CDR2 FVKESK. The CDR3 extends over 16 amino acids. Unmatched junction bases numbered 9, after V lost 1 base and J lost 5 bases.

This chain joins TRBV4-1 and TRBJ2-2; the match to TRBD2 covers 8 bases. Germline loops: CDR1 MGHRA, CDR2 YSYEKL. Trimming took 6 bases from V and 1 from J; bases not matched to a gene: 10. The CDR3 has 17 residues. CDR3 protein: CASRLSGATRNTGELFF. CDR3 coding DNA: TGCGCCAGCAGACTTAGCGGGGCCACCCGGAACACCGGGGAGCTGTTTTTT.

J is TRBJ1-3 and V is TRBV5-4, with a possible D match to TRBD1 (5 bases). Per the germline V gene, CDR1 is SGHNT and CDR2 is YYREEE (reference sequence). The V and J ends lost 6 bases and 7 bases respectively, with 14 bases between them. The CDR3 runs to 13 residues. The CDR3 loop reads CASTIQGSNTIYF. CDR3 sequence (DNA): TGTGCCAGCACCATCCAGGGTTCGAACACCATATATTTT.

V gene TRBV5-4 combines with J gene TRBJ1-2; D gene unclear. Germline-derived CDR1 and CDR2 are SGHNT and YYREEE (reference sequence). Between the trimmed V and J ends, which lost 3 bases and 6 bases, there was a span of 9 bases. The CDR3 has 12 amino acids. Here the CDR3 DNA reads TGTGCCAGCAGCTCGGACTCAGATGGCTACACCTTC. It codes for CASSSDSDGYTF. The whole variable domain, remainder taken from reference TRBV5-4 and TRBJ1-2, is ETGVTQSPTHLIKTRGQQVTLRCSSQSGHNTVSWYQQALGQGPQFIFQYYREEENGRGNFPPRFSGLQFPNYSSELNVNALELDDSALYLCASSSDSDGYTFGSGTRLTVV.

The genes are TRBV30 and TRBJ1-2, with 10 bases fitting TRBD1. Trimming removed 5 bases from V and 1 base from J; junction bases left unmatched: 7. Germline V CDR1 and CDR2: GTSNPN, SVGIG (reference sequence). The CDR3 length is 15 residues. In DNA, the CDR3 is TGTGCCTGGCATCGGGGACAGGGGCGTAACTATGGCTACACCTTC. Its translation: CAWHRGQGRNYGYTF.

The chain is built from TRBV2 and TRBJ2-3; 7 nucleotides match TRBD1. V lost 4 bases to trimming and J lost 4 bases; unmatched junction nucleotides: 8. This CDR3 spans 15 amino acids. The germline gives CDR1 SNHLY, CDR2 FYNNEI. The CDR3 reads CASSGSGQPPDTQYF. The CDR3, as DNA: TGTGCCAGCAGTGGATCGGGACAGCCACCAGATACGCAGTATTTT.

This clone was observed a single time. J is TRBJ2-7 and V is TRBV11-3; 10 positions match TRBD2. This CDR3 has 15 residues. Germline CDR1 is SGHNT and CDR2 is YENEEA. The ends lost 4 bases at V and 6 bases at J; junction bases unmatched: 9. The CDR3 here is CASSSRTSGFSEQYF. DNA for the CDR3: TGTGCCAGCAGCTCGAGGACTAGCGGTTTCTCCGAGCAGTACTTC.

CDR3 protein: CASTRGGVSGNTIYF. The CDR3 DNA follows: TGTGCCAGCACCCGCGGCGGAGTCTCTGGAAACACCATATATTTT. This chain connects TRBV7-9 to TRBJ1-3; D gene unclear. The CDR3 length is 15 residues. Germline V CDR1 and CDR2: SEHNR, FQNEAQ (reference sequence). Trimming took 7 bases from V and 0 from J, leaving 13 bases between them.

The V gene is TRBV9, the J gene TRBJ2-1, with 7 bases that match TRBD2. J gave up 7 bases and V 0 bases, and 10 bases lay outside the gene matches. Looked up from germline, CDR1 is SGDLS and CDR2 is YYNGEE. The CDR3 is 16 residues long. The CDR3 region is CASSVVGTTVSNEQFF. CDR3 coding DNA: TGTGCCAGCAGCGTAGTAGGGACTACTGTTTCTAATGAGCAGTTCTTC.

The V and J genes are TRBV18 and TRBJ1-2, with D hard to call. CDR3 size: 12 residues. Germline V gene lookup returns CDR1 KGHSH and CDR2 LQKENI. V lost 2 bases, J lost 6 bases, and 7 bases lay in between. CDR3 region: CASSPTVDGYTF. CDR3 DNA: TGTGCCAGCTCACCAACAGTTGATGGCTACACCTTC.